Reported below is one TCR beta chain. Its specificity is unknown. The sample originates from a study of cytomegalovirus exposure and HLA in healthy donors. Between the trimmed V and J ends, which lost 0 bases and 9 bases, there was a span of 18 bases. This CDR3 spans 15 amino acids. The germline V gene encodes CDR1 SGHKS and CDR2 YYEKEE (reference sequence). 13 Jbeta primers and 60 Vbeta primers were used for the PCR. Clones were sequenced by immunoSEQ multiplex PCR, and TCRdb holds only the in-frame ones, with some missing. The sample has approximately 100,000 clones; approximately 70% are singletons. Notes on the study in general: Analysis performed later showed TCR beta chains linked to HLA being more clonally expanded than equally common others.

The chain uses TRBV5-5 and TRBJ1-2; D remains unclear. This clonotype was obtained from a woman aged 70-85 years in good health and CMV-seropositive. The sequenced sample consisted of PBMCs. The CDR3 bases are TGTGCCAGCAGCTTGGGTCTTCGAGAGCTAAGAAGCTACACCTTC. This gives the protein CASSLGLRELRSYTF. Full variable domain (remainder filled in from reference TRBV5-5 and TRBJ1-2): DAGVTQSPTHLIKTRGQQVTLRCSPISGHKSVSWYQQVLGQGPQFIFQYYEKEERGRGNFPDRFSARQFPNYSSELNVNALLLGDSALYLCASSLGLRELRSYTFGSGTRLTVV.